What follows are 5 T cell receptor beta chains derived from one specimen sequenced in a study of human T cells and chemical hapten exposure. TCRdb reprocessed the RACE reads via MiXCR and lists one record per CDR3 protein. The sample records about 340,000 distinct CDR3 sequences, around 6.9% being singletons. Specified time point: patch test 1, 2 weeks after DPC sensitization. Treatment described: therapeutic diphenylcyclopropenone sensitization with weekly scalp DPC. The input for sequencing was whole blood, taken in connection with sensitization to the hapten diphenylcyclopropenone (DPC). Every receptor here comes from a woman between 18 and 29 years old with alopecia areata. Some clones in this sample may be carry-over from other donors' samples.

This clonotype was detected ten times or more. The chain uses TRBV5-1 and TRBJ2-5; TRBD1 is a possible D gene (6 bases). V lost 3 bases and J 5 bases, leaving 17 bases between the germline ends. Per the germline V gene, CDR1 is SGHRS and CDR2 is YFSETQ. The CDR3 spans 15 residues. For the CDR3, the DNA is TGCGCCAGCAGCTCATTAGACAGGTCGCTGGAGACCCAGTACTTC. Translation: CASSSLDRSLETQYF.

This clonotype was observed a handful of times. The V call is TRBV3-1, the J call TRBJ2-5, with a tentative D call TRBD1 (6 bases). From germline, CDR1 is LGHDT and CDR2 YNNKEL (reference sequence). Trimming stripped 7 bases from V and 4 bases from J, with 13 bases between. The CDR3 is 13 residues long. The chain's CDR3 is CASKMGAAETQYF. Here the CDR3 DNA reads TGTGCCAGCAAAATGGGGGCCGCAGAGACCCAGTACTTC.

The CDR3 reads CATSRERGAWYNEQFF. CDR3 in DNA: TGTGCCACCAGCAGAGAACGAGGGGCTTGGTACAATGAGCAGTTCTTC. This chain connects TRBV15 to TRBJ2-1; TRBD1 or TRBD2 may be the D gene (5 bases each). Germline CDR1 reads LNHNV; CDR2 reads YYDKDF (reference sequence). Trimming cost V 0 bases and J 4 bases, with 13 bases left between them. This CDR3 spans 16 amino acids.

There are a few counts of this clonotype. The V gene is TRBV3-1, the J gene TRBJ2-3, with a possible D match to TRBD2 (5 bases). The V and J ends lost 1 base and 4 bases respectively, with 12 bases between them. The CDR3 length is 15 residues. From germline, CDR1 is LGHDT and CDR2 YNNKEL (reference sequence). The CDR3 is CASSQAGSVSDTQYF. The CDR3 DNA reads TGTGCCAGCAGCCAAGCCGGTAGCGTTTCAGATACGCAGTATTTT.

This clonotype came up a few times. This rearrangement joins TRBV18 to TRBJ2-3; D is unclear. Between the trimmed V and J ends, which lost 2 bases and 4 bases, there was a span of 4 bases. CDR1 and CDR2 from the germline V gene are KGHSH and LQKENI. The CDR3 contains 12 residues. The CDR3 DNA reads as TGTGCCAGCTCACCATGGTCAGATACGCAGTATTTT. Protein product: CASSPWSDTQYF. Complete variable domain (other parts from reference TRBV18 and TRBJ2-3): NAGVMQNPRHLVRRRGQEARLRCSPMKGHSHVYWYRQLPEEGLKFMVYLQKENIIDESGMPKERFSAEFPKEGPSILRIQQVVRGDSAAYFCASSPWSDTQYFGPGTRLTVL.